Each of the 2 T cell receptor beta chains below was sequenced from the same sample in a study of shared clonotypes between healthy human individuals. The assay was immunoSEQ multiplex PCR, and TCRdb's table has in-frame clones only and misses some. The repertoire has approximately 1,500,000 clones, roughly 96% of them found once; the top ten carry roughly 1.2%. The specimen sequenced was naive CD4+ T cells sorted from blood. The subset here: CD45RA+ positively selected. Every receptor here comes from a man between 25 and 39 years old in good health.

This clone was seen just once. This chain links TRBV7-9 with TRBJ1-6, with D unresolved. Trimming took 5 bases from V and 7 from J, leaving 6 bases between them. The CDR3 extends over 12 amino acids. The germline V gene has CDR1 SEHNR and CDR2 FQNEAQ (reference sequence). The CDR3 protein is CASSHKNSPLHF. CDR3 bases: TGTGCCAGCAGCCATAAGAATTCACCCCTCCACTTT.

This chain links TRBV5-1 with TRBJ1-1; 9 positions match TRBD1. V trimming: 0 bases; J trimming: 4 bases; junction bases outside the gene matches: 10. Germline-derived CDR1 and CDR2 are SGHRS and YFSETQ. The CDR3 totals 17 residues. Written as DNA, the CDR3 is TGCGCCAGCAGCTTGGCCGCCAGGGGGACAGGGTTCACTGAAGCTTTCTTT. Protein: CASSLAARGTGFTEAFF.